Each of the 5 T cell receptor beta chains below was sequenced from the same sample in a study of blood T cell repertoires in COVID-19. Sequencing was performed with immunoSEQ multiplex PCR; in TCRdb, only in-frame clones are kept and a portion is missing. In the table there are 40,000 to 65,000 clones, just over 85% of which are singletons. The specimen sequenced was peripheral blood. Source of these receptors: a man in his 70s with active COVID-19.

The chain couples TRBV18 to TRBJ2-7, with D possibly matching TRBD1 (6 bases). V was shortened by 6 bases and J by 4 bases, with 7 bases between the two germline ends. The CDR3 is 11 residues long. CDR1 is KGHSH, CDR2 LQKENI, per germline. For the CDR3, the DNA is TGTGCCAGCTCCCAGGGGTACGAGCAGTACTTC. This codes for CASSQGYEQYF. Full variable domain (remainder filled in from reference TRBV18 and TRBJ2-7): NAGVMQNPRHLVRRRGQEARLRCSPMKGHSHVYWYRQLPEEGLKFMVYLQKENIIDESGMPKERFSAEFPKEGPSILRIQQVVRGDSAAYFCASSQGYEQYFGPGTRLTVT.

The rearrangement links TRBV29-1 to TRBJ1-1; 8 bases fit TRBD1. The V and J ends lost 1 base and 12 bases, in that order; junction bases with no gene match: 4. Germline V gene data show CDR1 as SQVTM and CDR2 as ANQGSEA. The CDR3 loop spans 11 amino acids. CDR3 sequence reads: CSVEGTGLTFF. The CDR3, as DNA: TGCAGCGTTGAAGGGACAGGGCTAACTTTCTTT.

This clone was detected once. The chain carries TRBV6-6 and TRBJ2-5; D unresolved. This CDR3 is built from 14 residues. V was cut by 2 bases and J by 2 bases, with 9 bases left in between. Germline V CDR1 and CDR2: MNHNY, SVGAGI (reference sequence). DNA for the CDR3: TGTGCCAGCAGTTACGCGCACCAACAAGAGACCCAGTACTTC. Protein product: CASSYAHQQETQYF.

V gene TRBV3-1 (or the pseudogene TRBV3-2) combines with J gene TRBJ1-1; a possible D gene is TRBD1 (6 bases). Trimming took 1 base from V and 2 from J, leaving 11 bases between them. The CDR3 is 15 amino acids. Germline V lookup: CDR1 LGHDT, CDR2 YNNKEL (reference sequence). The CDR3 DNA sequence: TGTGCCAGCAGCCAAGCAGGGGCCCGTAACACTGAAGCTTTCTTT. This gives the protein CASSQAGARNTEAFF.

This chain links TRBV10-3 with TRBJ1-2; D remains unclear. CDR3 length: 12 residues. The germline V gene encodes CDR1 ENHRY and CDR2 SYGVKD. The V end was cut by 5 bases, the J end by 6 bases, with 10 bases between. CDR3 loop: CAISTDGDGYTF. The DNA for the CDR3 is TGTGCCATCAGTACGGACGGGGATGGCTACACCTTC.